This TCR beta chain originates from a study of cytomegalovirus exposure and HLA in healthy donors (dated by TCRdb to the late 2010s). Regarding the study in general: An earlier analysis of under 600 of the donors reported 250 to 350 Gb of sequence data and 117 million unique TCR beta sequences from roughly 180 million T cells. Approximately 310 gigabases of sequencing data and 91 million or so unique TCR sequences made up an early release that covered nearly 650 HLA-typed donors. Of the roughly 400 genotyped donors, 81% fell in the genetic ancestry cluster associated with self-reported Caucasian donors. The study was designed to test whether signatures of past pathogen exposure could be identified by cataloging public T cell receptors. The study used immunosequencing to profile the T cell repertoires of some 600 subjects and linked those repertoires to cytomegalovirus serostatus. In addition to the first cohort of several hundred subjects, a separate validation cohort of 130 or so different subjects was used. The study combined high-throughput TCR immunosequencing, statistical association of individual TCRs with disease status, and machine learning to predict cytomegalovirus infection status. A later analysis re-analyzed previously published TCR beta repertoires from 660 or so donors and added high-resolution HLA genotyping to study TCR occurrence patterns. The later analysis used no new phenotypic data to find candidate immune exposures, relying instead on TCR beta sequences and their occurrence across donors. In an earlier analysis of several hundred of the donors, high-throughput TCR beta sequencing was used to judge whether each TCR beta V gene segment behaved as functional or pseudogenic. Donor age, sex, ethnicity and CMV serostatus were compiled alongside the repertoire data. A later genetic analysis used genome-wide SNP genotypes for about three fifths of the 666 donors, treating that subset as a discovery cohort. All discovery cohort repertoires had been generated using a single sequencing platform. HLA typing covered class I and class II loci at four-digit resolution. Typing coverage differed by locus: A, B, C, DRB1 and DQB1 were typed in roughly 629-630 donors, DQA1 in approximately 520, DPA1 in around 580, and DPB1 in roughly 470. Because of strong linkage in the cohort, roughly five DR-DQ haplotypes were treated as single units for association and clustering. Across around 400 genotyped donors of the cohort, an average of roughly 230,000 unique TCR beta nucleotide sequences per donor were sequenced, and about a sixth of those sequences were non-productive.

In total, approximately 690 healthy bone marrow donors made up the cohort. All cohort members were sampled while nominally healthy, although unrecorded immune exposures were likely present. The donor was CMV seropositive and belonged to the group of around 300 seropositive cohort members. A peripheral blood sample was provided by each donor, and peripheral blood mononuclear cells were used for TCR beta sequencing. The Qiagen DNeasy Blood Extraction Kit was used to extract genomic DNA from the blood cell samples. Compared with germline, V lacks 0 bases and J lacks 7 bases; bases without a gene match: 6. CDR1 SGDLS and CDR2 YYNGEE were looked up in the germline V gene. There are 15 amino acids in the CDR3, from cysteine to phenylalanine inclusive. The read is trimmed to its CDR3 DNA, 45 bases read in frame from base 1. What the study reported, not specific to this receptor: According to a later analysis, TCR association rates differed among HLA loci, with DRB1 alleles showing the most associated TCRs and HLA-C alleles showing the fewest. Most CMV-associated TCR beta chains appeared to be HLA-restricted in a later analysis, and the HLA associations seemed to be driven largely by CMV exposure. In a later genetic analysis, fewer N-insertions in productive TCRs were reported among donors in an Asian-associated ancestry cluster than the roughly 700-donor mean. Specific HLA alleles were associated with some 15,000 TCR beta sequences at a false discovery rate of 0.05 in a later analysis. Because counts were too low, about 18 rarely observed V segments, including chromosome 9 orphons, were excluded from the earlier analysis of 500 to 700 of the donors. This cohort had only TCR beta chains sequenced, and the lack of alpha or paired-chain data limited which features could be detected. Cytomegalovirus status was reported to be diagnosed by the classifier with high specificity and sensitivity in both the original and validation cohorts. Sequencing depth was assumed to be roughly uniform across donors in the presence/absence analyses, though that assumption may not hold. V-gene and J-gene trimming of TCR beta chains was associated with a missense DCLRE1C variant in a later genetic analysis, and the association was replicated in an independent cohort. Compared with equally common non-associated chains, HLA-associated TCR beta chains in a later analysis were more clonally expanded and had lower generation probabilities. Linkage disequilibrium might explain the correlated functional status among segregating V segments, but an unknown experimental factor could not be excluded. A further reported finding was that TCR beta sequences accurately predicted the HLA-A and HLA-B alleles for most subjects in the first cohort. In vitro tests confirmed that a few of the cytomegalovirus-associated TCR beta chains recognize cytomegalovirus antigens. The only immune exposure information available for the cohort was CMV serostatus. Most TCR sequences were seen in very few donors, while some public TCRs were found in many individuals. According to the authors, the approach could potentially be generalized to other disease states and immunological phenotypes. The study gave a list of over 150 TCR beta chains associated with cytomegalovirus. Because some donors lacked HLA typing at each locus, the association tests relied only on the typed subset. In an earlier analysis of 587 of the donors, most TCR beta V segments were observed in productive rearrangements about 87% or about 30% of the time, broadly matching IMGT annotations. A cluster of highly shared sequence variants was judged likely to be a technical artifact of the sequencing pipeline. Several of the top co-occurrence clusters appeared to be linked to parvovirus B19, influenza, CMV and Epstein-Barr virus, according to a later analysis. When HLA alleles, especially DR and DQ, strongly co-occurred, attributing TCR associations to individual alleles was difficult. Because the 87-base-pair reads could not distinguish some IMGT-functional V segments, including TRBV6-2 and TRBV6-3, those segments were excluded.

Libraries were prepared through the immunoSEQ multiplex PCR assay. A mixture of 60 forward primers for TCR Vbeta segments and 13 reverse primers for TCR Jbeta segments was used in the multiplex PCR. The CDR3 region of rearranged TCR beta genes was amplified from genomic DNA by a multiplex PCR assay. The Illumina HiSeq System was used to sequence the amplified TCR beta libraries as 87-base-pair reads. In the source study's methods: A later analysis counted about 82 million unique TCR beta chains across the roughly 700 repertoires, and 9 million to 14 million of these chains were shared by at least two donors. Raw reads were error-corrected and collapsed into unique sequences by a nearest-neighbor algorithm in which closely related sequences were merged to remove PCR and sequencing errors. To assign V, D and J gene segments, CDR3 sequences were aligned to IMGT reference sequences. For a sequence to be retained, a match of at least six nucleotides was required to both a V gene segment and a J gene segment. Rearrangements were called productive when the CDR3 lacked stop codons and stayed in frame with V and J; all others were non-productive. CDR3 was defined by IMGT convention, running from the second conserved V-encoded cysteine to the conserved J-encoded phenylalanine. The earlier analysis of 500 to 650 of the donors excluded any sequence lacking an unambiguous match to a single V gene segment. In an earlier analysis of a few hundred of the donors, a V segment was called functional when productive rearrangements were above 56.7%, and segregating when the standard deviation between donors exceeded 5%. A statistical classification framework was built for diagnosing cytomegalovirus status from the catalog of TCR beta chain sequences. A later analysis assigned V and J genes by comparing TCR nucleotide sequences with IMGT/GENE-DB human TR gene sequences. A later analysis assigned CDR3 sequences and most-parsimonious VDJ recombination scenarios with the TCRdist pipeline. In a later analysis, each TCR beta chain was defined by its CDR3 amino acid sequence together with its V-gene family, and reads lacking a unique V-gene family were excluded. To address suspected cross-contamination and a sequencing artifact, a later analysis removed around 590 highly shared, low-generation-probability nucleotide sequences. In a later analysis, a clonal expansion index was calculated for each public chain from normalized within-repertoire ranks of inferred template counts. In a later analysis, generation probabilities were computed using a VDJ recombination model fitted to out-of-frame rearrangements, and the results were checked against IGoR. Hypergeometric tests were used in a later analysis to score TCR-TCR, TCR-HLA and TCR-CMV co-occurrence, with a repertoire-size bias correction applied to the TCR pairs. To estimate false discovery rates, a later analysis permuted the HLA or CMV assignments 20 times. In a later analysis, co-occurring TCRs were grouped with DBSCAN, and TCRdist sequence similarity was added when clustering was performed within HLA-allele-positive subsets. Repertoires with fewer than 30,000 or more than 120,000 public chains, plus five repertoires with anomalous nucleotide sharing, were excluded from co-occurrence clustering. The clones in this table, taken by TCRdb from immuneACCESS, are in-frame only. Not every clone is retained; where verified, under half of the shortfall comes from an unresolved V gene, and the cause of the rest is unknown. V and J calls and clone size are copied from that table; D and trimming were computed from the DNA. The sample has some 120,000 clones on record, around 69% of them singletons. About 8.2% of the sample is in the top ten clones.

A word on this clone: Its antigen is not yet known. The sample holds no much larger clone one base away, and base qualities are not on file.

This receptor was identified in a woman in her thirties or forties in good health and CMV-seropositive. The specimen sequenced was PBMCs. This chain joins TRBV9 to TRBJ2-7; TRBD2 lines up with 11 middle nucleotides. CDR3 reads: CASSVETSGAGEQYF. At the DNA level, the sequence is TGTGCCAGCAGCGTAGAGACTAGCGGGGCTGGAGAGCAGTACTTC.